This TCR beta chain was identified during a study of T-cell memory formation after mild COVID-19 (TCRdb year 2021). Notes on the research overall: TCR sequence clusters from the two donors were found to be largely donor specific. Longitudinal TCRalpha and TCRbeta repertoire sequencing tracked T-cell clones expanding and contracting after mild COVID-19 in a couple of donors. The cohort comprised two young, previously healthy adult volunteers, one female and one male.

Only a few counts were recorded for this clonotype. This clone's antigen is unknown. Qualities for individual bases were not recorded, and no much larger clone is one base off. The germline V gene supplies CDR1 SGHRS and CDR2 YFSETQ. Trimming costs V 1 base and J 1 base, and their ends lie 12 bases apart. CDR3 length: 16 amino acids, cysteine to phenylalanine. The kept DNA is CDR3 alone, 48 bases in frame from the first base. What the research found in general, with its limitations: Whether the second-wave clones peaking on day 37 were SARS-CoV-2 specific was not confirmed. Balanced CD4/CD8 phenotypes were observed for clones contracting from day 15 to 85, whereas a bias towards CD4+ was observed for a second wave of clones expanding from day 15 to 37. The detection of some responding clones in pre-infection memory suggests that pre-existing cross-reactive memory T cells joined the SARS-CoV-2 response. Contracting CD4+ clones were found mainly in CM and EM memory subsets, while CD8+ clones were enriched in EMRA. Only a couple of mild cases were covered by the study, and larger cohorts that include severe cases with pre-infection samples were considered necessary.

The sequencer listed for this sample is Illumina NovaSeq 6000. TCRalpha and TCRbeta cDNA libraries were built by 5'RACE with constant-segment primers, adding sample barcodes and unique molecular identifiers. Trizol reagent was used to extract RNA from every sample. Libraries were amplified in two PCR steps, with a second sample barcode and Illumina TruSeq adapters added in the second step. Sequencing of the libraries was done on an Illumina NovaSeq, producing 2 x 150 bp paired-end reads. The study's processing was this. With migec v1.2.7, reads were demultiplexed and then collapsed into UMI-guided consensus sequences. Using mixcr v2.1.11, UMI consensuses were aligned to TRA and TRB V and J templates and then assembled into clonotypes. A clonotype was counted as expanded or contracted only if both edgeR and NoisET called the change significant, with noise models trained on biological replicates. For edgeR calls, a false discovery rate-adjusted p below 0.01 and a log2 fold-change threshold of 1 were applied. PCA with hierarchical clustering of max-normalized trajectories of the 1000 most abundant clonotypes was used as exploratory dynamics analysis. Each responding clone was given a CD4 or CD8 phenotype based on the CD4+ and CD8+ repertoires, which had been sequenced separately. The public reads were reprocessed in TCRdb via fastp at Q25 and MiXCR, keeping in-frame beta chains. CDR3 protein duplicates are merged, each entry listing the most common genes and DNA. TCRdb assigned the V and J calls; the authors' analysis was not used. The sample table holds 450,000 or so distinct CDR3 sequences, of which about 23% were seen once. The top ten constitute around 12% of the sample.

Ficoll-Paque density gradient centrifugation was used to isolate PBMCs. Sample: PBMCs or a T cell subset sorted from them (not recorded which). The clonotype was recovered from an adult woman who had mild COVID-19 (a few samples of this study predate the infection). The sample titles of this study are shuffled in the database, so cell type and time point are left out; the donor was told from shared clones. The V and J segments used are TRBV5-1 and TRBJ2-1; the D segment cannot be called with confidence. The CDR3 loop reads CASSLSPERSYNEQFF. The nucleotides are TGCGCCAGCAGCTTGTCCCCGGAGAGGTCCTACAATGAGCAGTTCTTC.